The source of this T cell receptor beta chain is a study of blood T cell repertoires in COVID-19. The wider study: Both acute and convalescent COVID-19 samples were obtained from the United States, Italy and Spain. Nucleic acid was either cDNA or gDNA, and it came from T cells, B-cell-depleted T cells, or PBMCs.

Authors' data handling: Reference gene primers were amplified, and this amplification served to estimate nucleated cell counts. TCRdb's table, derived via immunoSEQ multiplex PCR, lists solely in-frame clones and lacks some. V and J calls plus clone size are reproduced from that table; the DNA served to infer D and trimming. This table holds about 340,000 clones, more than 75% found once. Seattle enrolled patients during active infection and tracked them longitudinally. There are 14 residues in the CDR3. Trimming removed 4 bases from V and 4 bases from J; junction bases left unmatched: 5. Germline CDR1 reads MNHEY; CDR2 reads SVGAGI.

The source of this sequence is a woman in her forties or fifties with COVID-19, enrolled during active disease. The genes are TRBV6-5 and TRBJ1-2; 8 bases are a match to TRBD1. Sequenced material: peripheral blood. The CDR3 region has the DNA TGTGCCAGCAGTTCGCGGACAGGGTCCTATGGCTACACCTTC. This translates into CASSSRTGSYGYTF.